This passage covers 8 T cell receptor beta chains from one sample sequenced in a study of OX40 agonist ivuxolimab in advanced cancers. TCRdb's table, derived via immunoSEQ multiplex PCR, lists solely in-frame clones and lacks some. The sample shows some 83,000 clones, more than 85% of them seen only once. This specimen was CD4+ or CD8+ T cells sorted from blood, taken in a trial of the OX40 agonist ivuxolimab. All receptors derive from an adult with an advanced solid tumor such as melanoma, head and neck, liver or kidney cancer.

The chain is built from TRBV9 and TRBJ2-3, with 8 positions matching TRBD2. The V segment lost 0 bases and the J segment 0 bases; nucleotides outside the gene matches: 3. The CDR3 contains 16 residues. Per the germline V gene, CDR1 is SGDLS and CDR2 is YYNGEE. CDR3 nucleotide sequence: TGTGCCAGCAGCGTAGTGGCTAGCGGGAGCACAGATACGCAGTATTTT. This encodes CASSVVASGSTDTQYF.

The CDR3 loop reads CASSAGPAYGYTF. The CDR3 DNA reads TGTGCCAGCTCGGCAGGGCCTGCATATGGCTACACCTTC. This chain uses TRBV18 with TRBJ1-2, with D possibly matching TRBD1 (5 bases). The CDR3 extends over 13 amino acids. V was clipped by 6 bases and J by 5 bases, with 13 bases between them. The germline CDR1 and CDR2 sequences are KGHSH and LQKENI.

This clone was seen once. This chain links TRBV7-2 with TRBJ1-4; D remains ambiguous. Trimming stripped 1 base from V and 7 bases from J, with 10 bases between. There are 14 residues in the CDR3. From germline, CDR1 is SGHTA and CDR2 FQGNSA. The CDR3 nucleotides read TGTGCCAGCAGCTTAGTGGCACGCACTGAAAAACTGTTTTTT. As protein: CASSLVARTEKLFF.

This clone was seen a few times. This chain connects TRBV9 to TRBJ1-1; 10 nucleotides match TRBD1. After removal of 4 bases from V and 4 bases from J, the junction contained 4 bases not matched to a gene. The CDR3 sequence is 14 residues long. Per germline, CDR1 SGDLS and CDR2 YYNGEE. The CDR3 here is CASSRQGAGTEAFF. The CDR3 DNA sequence: TGTGCCAGCAGCCGACAGGGGGCCGGCACTGAAGCTTTCTTT. The full variable domain, rest sourced from reference TRBV9 and TRBJ1-1, is DSGVTQTPKHLITATGQRVTLRCSPRSGDLSVYWYQQSLDQGLQFLIQYYNGEERAKGNILERFSAQQFPDLHSELNLSSLELGDSALYFCASSRQGAGTEAFFGQGTRLTVV.

This clone has just a few counts. This chain joins TRBV6-6 and TRBJ1-2, with TRBD1 identical over 9 bases. Looked up from germline, CDR1 is MNHNY and CDR2 is SVGAGI (reference sequence). The V gene end was trimmed by 6 bases and the J gene end by 8 bases; junction bases not matched to a gene: 10. The CDR3 sequence is 14 residues long. The CDR3 nucleotides read TGTGCCAGCAGCGAACGCCAGGACAGGGGAGGCTACACCTTC. This sequence encodes CASSERQDRGGYTF.

The chain is built from TRBV5-4 and TRBJ2-7; a weak D match, TRBD1 (5 bases). Germline V CDR1 and CDR2: SGHNT, YYREEE (reference sequence). The CDR3 runs 14 residues. Trimming removed 0 bases at V and 3 bases at J, with 10 bases between. For the CDR3, the DNA is TGTGCCAGCAGCTTGGCCAGGGAAGGCTACGAGCAGTACTTC. Translated, it gives CASSLAREGYEQYF. The full variable domain, in which reference TRBV5-4 and TRBJ2-7 provide the parts outside the CDR3, is ETGVTQSPTHLIKTRGQQVTLRCSSQSGHNTVSWYQQALGQGPQFIFQYYREEENGRGNFPPRFSGLQFPNYSSELNVNALELDDSALYLCASSLAREGYEQYFGPGTRLTVT.

V and J are TRBV5-1 and TRBJ2-3, with 7 positions matching TRBD2. Germline V lookup: CDR1 SGHRS, CDR2 YFSETQ. Losses at the gene ends were 1 base for V and 4 bases for J; bases not matched to a gene: 12. This CDR3 region has 17 residues. The DNA for the CDR3 is TGCGCCAGCAGCTTGTTTTCTCGCGGGAGAGGGGCAGATACGCAGTATTTT. This encodes CASSLFSRGRGADTQYF.

This clone was seen a few times. The genes are TRBV5-8 and TRBJ2-6; perhaps TRBD2 as D (5 bases). CDR1 is SGHTS and CDR2 is YDEGEE in the germline V gene. Trimming removed 3 bases at V and 0 bases at J, with 10 bases between. CDR3 length equals 16 residues. This CDR3 is CASSSYRDSGANVLTF. The CDR3 coding sequence is TGTGCCAGCAGCTCATACCGGGACTCTGGGGCCAACGTCCTGACTTTC.